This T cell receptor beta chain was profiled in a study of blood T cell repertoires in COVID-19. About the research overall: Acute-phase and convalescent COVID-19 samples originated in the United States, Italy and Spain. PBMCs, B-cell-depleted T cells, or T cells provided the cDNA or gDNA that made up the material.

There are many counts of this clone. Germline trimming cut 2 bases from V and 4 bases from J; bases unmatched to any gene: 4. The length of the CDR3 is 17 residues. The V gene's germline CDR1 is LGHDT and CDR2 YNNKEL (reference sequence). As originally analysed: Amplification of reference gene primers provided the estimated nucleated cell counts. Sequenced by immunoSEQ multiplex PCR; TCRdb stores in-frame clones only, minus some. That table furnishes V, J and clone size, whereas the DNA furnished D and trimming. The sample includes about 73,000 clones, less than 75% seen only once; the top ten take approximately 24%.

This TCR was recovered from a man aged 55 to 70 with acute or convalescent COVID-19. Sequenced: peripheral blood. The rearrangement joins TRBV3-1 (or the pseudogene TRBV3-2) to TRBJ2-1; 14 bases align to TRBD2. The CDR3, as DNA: TGTGCCAGCAGCCAATTCGGACTAGCGGGAGGATACAATGAGCAGTTCTTC. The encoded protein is CASSQFGLAGGYNEQFF.